The clone carrying this TCR beta chain was detected only a few times. What it binds is unknown. Unique molecular identifiers were used to barcode this TCRbeta library. One entry per CDR3 protein, called by TCRdb with MiXCR from the PCR reads. The table shows 440,000 or so distinct CDR3 sequences, with roughly 43% occurring only once. This specimen belongs to a study of T-cell reconstitution after alpha-beta-depleted transplantation in children. Study-wide results and limits: A year post-transplant, T-cell counts and diversity derived mostly from newly produced T cells. In patients about two months after transplant, alpha-beta T cells reportedly arose from several hundred expanded graft clones.

Source: PBMCs, taken before TCRalphabeta/CD19-depleted stem cell transplant. The TCR was taken from a girl aged 2 to 9 with aplastic anemia, due to receive a stem cell transplant.

The CDR3 nucleotides are TGTGCCAGCAGTTACTCAGCGACAGGGCCAACCTACGAGCAGTACTTC. Protein sequence: CASSYSATGPTYEQYF. The J gene is TRBJ2-7, the V gene TRBV6-2 or TRBV6-3, with 7 bases fitting TRBD1. The CDR3 is 16 amino acids. Trimming took 0 bases from V and 2 from J; bases not matched to a gene: 7. Germline V lookup: CDR1 MNHEY, CDR2 SVGEGT.